The clone carrying this T cell receptor beta chain was seen ten or more times. MiXCR, applied by TCRdb to the 5' RACE reads, yields one record per CDR3 protein. The repertoire consists of more than 250,000 distinct CDR3 sequences, with around a tenth occurring once and the leading ten covering roughly 9%. This record belongs to a study of CD8 T cells in ankylosing spondylitis. The CDR3 has 13 residues. The germline gives CDR1 DFQATT, CDR2 SNEGSKA (reference sequence). V lost 6 bases to trimming and J lost 5 bases; unmatched junction nucleotides: 9. This TCR derives from a female donor with ankylosing spondylitis or in good health (not recorded which). The sequencing sample was made of blood, either unsorted or a sorted T cell fraction (not recorded which). The rearrangement links TRBV20-1 to TRBJ2-7; TRBD2 agrees at 8 bases. Here the CDR3 reads CSATSGGNHEQYF. Written as DNA, the CDR3 is TGCAGTGCAACTAGCGGTGGAAATCACGAGCAGTACTTC.